The present entry profiles one TCR beta chain with its context. The data derive from a study of radiation and T cells in renal cell carcinoma. Some clones are missing from TCRdb's copy, which holds only in-frame ones; the method was immunoSEQ multiplex PCR. The sample includes about 130,000 clones, more than 70% of them seen just once. Time point here: baseline pretreatment blood. Sample treatment: 15 Gy SBRT to primary tumor, nephrectomy 4 weeks later. This clonotype originated in a woman between 50 and 59 years old with renal cell carcinoma. The source material was blood, sampled from a patient whose treatment included radiotherapy and nephrectomy.

Here the CDR3 reads CASSLRPTAETQYF. The CDR3 DNA reads as TGTGCCAGCAGCTTAAGGCCGACAGCAGAGACCCAGTACTTC. The chain uses TRBV7-2 and TRBJ2-5; tentative D call: TRBD1 (5 bases). This CDR3 spans 14 amino acids. CDR1 and CDR2 (germline): SGHTA, FQGNSA. The V and J ends lost 2 bases and 4 bases respectively, with 11 bases between them.